These T cell receptor beta chains were read from a single sample in a study of blood T cell repertoires in COVID-19. TCRdb's table, derived via immunoSEQ multiplex PCR, lists solely in-frame clones and lacks some. The data show 400,000 or so clones, about 87% seen once. Sequencing used peripheral blood. Source of these receptors: a human donor in a cohort sampled during active COVID-19. The CDR3 runs from the conserved cysteine through the conserved F or W. D genes are given only for firm matches. Expanded clones get a size class; other rows say once, few or many, or leave the size out.

TRBJ2-2,TRBD2,once,TRBV6-7,CASSYSSASGRDDTGELFF,TGTGCCAGCAGTTACTCGAGTGCTAGCGGGAGGGACGACACCGGGGAGCTGTTTTTT
TRBJ1-1,TRBD1,NA,TRBV19,CASRTGNTEAFF,TGTGCCAGCCGGACAGGGAACACTGAAGCTTTCTTT
TRBJ1-2,TRBD1,NA,TRBV6-5,CASTADRGPGYTF,TGTGCCAGCACTGCGGACAGGGGGCCAGGCTACACCTTC
TRBJ1-4,NA,NA,TRBV12-3/TRBV12-4,CASSFQIYEKLFF,TGTGCCAGCAGTTTCCAAATTTATGAAAAACTGTTTTTT
TRBJ2-3,NA,NA,TRBV5-4,CASRDMWGQVDTQYF,TGTGCCAGCAGGGACATGTGGGGGCAGGTGGATACGCAGTATTTT
TRBJ1-5,NA,NA,TRBV2,CASSPAGVDQPQHF,TGTGCCAGCAGTCCGGCAGGGGTAGATCAGCCCCAGCATTTT
TRBJ2-3,NA,NA,TRBV2,CASSLQGGYTDTQYF,TGTGCCAGCAGCCTGCAGGGTGGGTACACAGATACGCAGTATTTT
TRBJ1-1,TRBD1,NA,TRBV5-8,CASSFSGQGNTEAFF,TGTGCCAGCAGCTTTTCGGGACAGGGGAACACTGAAGCTTTCTTT
TRBJ2-1,TRBD2,NA,TRBV5-1,CASSLVPSGGSYNEQFF,TGCGCCAGCAGCTTGGTCCCTAGCGGGGGGTCCTACAATGAGCAGTTCTTC
TRBJ2-1,TRBD2,NA,TRBV30,CACRRGLAGRNEQFF,TGTGCCTGCAGGCGAGGACTAGCGGGGAGGAATGAGCAGTTCTTC
TRBJ1-6,TRBD1,NA,TRBV6-5,CASSYNPGGNSPLHF,TGTGCCAGCAGTTACAATCCAGGGGGTAATTCACCCCTCCACTTT
TRBJ2-7,TRBD1,NA,TRBV25-1,CASSDTGTGMHEQYF,TGTGCCAGCAGTGATACCGGGACAGGGATGCACGAGCAGTACTTC
TRBJ2-3,NA,NA,TRBV28,CASSFGQPASTDTQYF,TGTGCCAGCAGTTTTGGACAGCCCGCTAGCACAGATACGCAGTATTTT
TRBJ1-1,NA,once,TRBV9,CASSVGTATEAFF,TGTGCCAGCAGCGTAGGGACAGCCACTGAAGCTTTCTTT